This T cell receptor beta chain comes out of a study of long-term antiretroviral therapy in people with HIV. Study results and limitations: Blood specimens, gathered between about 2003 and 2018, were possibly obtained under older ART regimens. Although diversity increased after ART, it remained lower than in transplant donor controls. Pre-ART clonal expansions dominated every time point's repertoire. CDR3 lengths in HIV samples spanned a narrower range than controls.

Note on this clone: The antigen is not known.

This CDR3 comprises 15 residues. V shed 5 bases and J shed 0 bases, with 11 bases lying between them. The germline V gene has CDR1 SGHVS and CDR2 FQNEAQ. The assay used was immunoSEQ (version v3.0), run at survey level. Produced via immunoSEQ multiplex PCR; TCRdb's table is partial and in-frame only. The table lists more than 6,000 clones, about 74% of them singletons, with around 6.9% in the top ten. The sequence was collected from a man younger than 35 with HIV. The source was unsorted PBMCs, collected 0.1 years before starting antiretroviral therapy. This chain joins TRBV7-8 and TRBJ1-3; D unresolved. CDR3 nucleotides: TGTGCCAGCAGCCCCCTTAGGGTCTCTGGAAACACCATATATTTT. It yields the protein CASSPLRVSGNTIYF.